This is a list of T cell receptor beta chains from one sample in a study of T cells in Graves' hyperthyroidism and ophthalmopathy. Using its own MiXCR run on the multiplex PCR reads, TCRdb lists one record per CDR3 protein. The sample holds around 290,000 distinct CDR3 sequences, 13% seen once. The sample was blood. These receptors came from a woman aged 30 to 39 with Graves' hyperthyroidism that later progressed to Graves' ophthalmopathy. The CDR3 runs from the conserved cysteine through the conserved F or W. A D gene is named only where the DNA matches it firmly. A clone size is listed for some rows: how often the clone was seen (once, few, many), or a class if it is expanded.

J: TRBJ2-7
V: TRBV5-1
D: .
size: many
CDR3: CASSYDPTYEQYF
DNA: TGCGCCAGCAGCTACGACCCTACCTACGAGCAGTACTTC

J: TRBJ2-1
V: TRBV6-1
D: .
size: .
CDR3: CASSEAGMGQFF
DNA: TGTGCCAGCAGTGAGGCGGGAATGGGACAGTTCTTC

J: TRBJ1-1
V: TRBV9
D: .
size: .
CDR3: CASRSRDGHEAFF
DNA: TGTGCCAGCAGAAGCCGGGACGGACATGAAGCTTTCTTT

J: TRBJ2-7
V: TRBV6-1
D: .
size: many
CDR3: CASSADALSYEQYF
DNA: TGTGCCAGCAGTGCGGACGCCTTGTCCTACGAGCAGTACTTC

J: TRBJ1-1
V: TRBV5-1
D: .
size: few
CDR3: CASSLGREVRTEAFF
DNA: TGCGCCAGCAGCTTGGGCAGGGAGGTAAGAACTGAAGCTTTCTTT

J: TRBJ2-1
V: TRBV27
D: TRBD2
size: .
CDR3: CASSFGLAGANYNEQFF
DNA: TGTGCCAGCAGTTTCGGACTAGCGGGAGCGAACTACAATGAGCAGTTCTTC

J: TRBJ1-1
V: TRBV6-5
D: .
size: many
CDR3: CASSYSGGTEAFF
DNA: TGTGCCAGCAGTTACTCCGGGGGAACTGAAGCTTTCTTT

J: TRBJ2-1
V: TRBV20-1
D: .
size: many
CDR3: CSARDPRGNEQFF
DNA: TGCAGTGCTAGAGACCCTCGGGGTAATGAGCAGTTCTTC

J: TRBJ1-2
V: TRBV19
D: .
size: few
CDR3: CASSSPFPEGRHGYTF
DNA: TGTGCCAGTAGTAGCCCCTTTCCTGAGGGAAGGCATGGCTACACCTTC

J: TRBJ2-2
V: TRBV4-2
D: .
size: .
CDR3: CASSHPGELFF
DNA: TGTGCCAGCAGCCACCCCGGGGAGCTGTTTTTT